This T cell receptor beta chain was captured by sequencing in a study of T cell repertoires in cytomegalovirus infection. Germline CDR1 is SGHDN and CDR2 is FVKESK. The CDR3 covers 14 residues. The V and J ends lost 4 bases and 4 bases respectively, with 13 bases between them. TCRdb fed the reads into MiXCR, producing one record per CDR3 protein. The repertoire holds around 180,000 distinct CDR3 sequences, with about 28% as singletons. This TCR came from a human donor in good health (CMV status not recorded). Some clones in this sample may be carry-over from other donors' samples. The sample taken for sequencing was PBMCs. The chain is built from TRBV14 and TRBJ1-1; possibly TRBD1 for D (5 bases). This chain's CDR3 is CASSLLTGGTEAFF. In DNA, the CDR3 is TGTGCCAGCAGCCTGCTGACTGGGGGCACTGAAGCTTTCTTT. The whole variable domain, filled in from reference TRBV14 and TRBJ1-1, reads EAGVTQFPSHSVIEKGQTVTLRCDPISGHDNLYWYRRVMGKEIKFLLHFVKESKQDESGMPNNRFLAERTGGTYSTLKVQPAELEDSGVYFCASSLLTGGTEAFFGQGTRLTVV.